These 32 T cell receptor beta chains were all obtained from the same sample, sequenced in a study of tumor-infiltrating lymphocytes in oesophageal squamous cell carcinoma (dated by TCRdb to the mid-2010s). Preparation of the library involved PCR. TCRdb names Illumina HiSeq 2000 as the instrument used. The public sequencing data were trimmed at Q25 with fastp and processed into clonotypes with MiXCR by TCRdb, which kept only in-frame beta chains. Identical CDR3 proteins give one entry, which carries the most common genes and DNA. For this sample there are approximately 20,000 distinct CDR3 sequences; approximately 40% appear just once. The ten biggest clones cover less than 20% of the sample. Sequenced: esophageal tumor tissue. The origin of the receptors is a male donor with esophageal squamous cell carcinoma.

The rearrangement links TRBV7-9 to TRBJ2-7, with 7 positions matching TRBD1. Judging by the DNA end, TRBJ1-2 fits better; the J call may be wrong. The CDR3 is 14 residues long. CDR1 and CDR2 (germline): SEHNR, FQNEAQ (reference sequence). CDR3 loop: CASSLEQGSYGYTF. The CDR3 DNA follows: TGTGCCAGCAGCCTGGAACAGGGGAGCTATGGCTACACCTTC.

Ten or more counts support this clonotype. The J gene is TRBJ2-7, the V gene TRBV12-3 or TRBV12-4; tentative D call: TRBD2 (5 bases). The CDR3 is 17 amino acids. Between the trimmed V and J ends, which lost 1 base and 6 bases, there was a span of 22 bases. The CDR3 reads CASSLGQRITEGSEQYF. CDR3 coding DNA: TGTGCCAGCAGTTTAGGGCAGCGGATTACCGAGGGAAGCGAGCAGTACTTC.

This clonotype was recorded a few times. Here the CDR3 DNA reads TGTGCCAGCAGTTTGGGACTAGCGGGAGTTAATGAGCAGTTCTTC. As protein: CASSLGLAGVNEQFF. The J gene is TRBJ2-1, the V gene TRBV7-2; 14 nucleotides align to TRBD2. V trimming: 6 bases; J trimming: 7 bases; junction bases outside the gene matches: 5. This CDR3 is 15 amino acids long. Germline CDR1 is SGHTA and CDR2 is FQGNSA. Full variable domain (remainder filled in from reference TRBV7-2 and TRBJ2-1): GAGVSQSPSNKVTEKGKDVELRCDPISGHTALYWYRQSLGQGLEFLIYFQGNSAPDKSGLPSDRFSAERTGGSVSTLTIQRTQQEDSAVYLCASSLGLAGVNEQFFGPGTRLTVL.

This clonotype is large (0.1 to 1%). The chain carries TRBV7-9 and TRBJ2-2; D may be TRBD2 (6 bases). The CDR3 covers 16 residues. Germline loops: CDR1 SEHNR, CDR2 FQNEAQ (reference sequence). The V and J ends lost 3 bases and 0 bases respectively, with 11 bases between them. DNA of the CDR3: TGTGCCAGCAGCTTTGGAGCGGGCACGAACACCGGGGAGCTGTTTTTT. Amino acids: CASSFGAGTNTGELFF.

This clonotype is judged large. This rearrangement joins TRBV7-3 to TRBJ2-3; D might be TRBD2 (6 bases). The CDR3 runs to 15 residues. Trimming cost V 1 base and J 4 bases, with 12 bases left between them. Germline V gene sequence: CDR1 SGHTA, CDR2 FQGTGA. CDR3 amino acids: CASSLSGPGADTQYF. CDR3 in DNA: TGTGCCAGCAGCTTAAGTGGCCCGGGGGCAGATACGCAGTATTTT.

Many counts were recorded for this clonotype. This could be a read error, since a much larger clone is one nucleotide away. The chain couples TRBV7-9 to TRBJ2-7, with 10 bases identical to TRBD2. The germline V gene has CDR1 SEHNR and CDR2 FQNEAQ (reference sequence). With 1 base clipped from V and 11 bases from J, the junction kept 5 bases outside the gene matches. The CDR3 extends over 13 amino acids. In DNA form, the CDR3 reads TGTGCCAGCAGCTTAGAGGCCGGGACTAGCGAGTACTTC. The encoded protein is CASSLEAGTSEYF.

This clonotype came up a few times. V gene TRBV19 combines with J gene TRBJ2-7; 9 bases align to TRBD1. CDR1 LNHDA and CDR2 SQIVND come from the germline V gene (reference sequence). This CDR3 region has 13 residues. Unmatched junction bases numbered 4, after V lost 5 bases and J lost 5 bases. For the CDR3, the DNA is TGTGCCAGTAGTGCGGGACAGGGCAACGAGCAGTACTTC. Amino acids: CASSAGQGNEQYF.

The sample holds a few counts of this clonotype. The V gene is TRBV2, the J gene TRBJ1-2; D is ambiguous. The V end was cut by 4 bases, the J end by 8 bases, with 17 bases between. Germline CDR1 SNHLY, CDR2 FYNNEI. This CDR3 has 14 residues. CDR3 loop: CASSVQEGLRGYTF. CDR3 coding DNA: TGTGCCAGCAGTGTTCAGGAAGGCCTCCGAGGCTACACCTTC.

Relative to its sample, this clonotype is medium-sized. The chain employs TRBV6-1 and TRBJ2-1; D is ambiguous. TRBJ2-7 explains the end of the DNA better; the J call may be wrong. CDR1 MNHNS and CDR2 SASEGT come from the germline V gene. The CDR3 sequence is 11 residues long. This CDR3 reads CASRGSIEQYF. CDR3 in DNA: TGTGCCAGCAGGGGCAGTATCGAGCAGTACTTC.

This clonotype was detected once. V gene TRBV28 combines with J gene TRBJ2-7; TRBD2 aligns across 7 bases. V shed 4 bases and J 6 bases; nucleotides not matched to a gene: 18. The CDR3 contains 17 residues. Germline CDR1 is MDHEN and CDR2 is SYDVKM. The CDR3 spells CASSWPWAGETRGEQYF. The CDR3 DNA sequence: TGTGCCAGCAGTTGGCCGTGGGCGGGAGAGACTCGGGGCGAGCAGTACTTC.

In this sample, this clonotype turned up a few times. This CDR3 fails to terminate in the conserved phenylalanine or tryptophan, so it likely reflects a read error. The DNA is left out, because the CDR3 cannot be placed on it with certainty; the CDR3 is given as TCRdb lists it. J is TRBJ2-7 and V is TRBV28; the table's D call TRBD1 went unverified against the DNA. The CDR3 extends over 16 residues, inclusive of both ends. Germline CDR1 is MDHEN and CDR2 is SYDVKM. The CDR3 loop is CASRQGGTNYGYTFGS.

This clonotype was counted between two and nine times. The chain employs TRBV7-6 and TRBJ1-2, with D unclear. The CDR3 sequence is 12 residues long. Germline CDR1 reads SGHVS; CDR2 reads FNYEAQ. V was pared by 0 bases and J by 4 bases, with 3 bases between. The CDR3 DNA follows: TGTGCCAGCAGCTTAGCCGGCTATGGCTACACCTTC. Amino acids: CASSLAGYGYTF.

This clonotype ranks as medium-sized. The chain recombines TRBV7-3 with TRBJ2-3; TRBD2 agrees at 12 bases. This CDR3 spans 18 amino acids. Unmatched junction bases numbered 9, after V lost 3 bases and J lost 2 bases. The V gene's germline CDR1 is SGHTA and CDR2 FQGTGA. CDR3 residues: CASSLLAGGPDLTDTQYF. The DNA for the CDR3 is TGTGCCAGCAGCTTGCTAGCGGGAGGGCCAGACCTCACAGATACGCAGTATTTT.

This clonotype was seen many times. The CDR3 DNA is TGTGCCAGCAGTTTCATAGCGGGAGCGTCCGGGGCCAACGTCCTGACTTTC. Amino acid sequence: CASSFIAGASGANVLTF. The chain recombines TRBV28 with TRBJ2-6, with 9 bases aligning to TRBD2. Germline V gives CDR1 MDHEN, CDR2 SYDVKM. The CDR3 loop spans 17 amino acids. J was trimmed by 4 bases and V by 3 bases; bases with no gene match: 7.

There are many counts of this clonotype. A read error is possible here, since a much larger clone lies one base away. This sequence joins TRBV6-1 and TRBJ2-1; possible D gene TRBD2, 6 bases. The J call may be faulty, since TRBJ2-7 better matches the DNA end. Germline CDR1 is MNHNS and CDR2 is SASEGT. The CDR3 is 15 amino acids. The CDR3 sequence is CASSEPGSFYNEQYF. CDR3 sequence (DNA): TGTGCCAGCAGTGAACCCGGGAGTTTCTACAATGAGCAGTACTTC.

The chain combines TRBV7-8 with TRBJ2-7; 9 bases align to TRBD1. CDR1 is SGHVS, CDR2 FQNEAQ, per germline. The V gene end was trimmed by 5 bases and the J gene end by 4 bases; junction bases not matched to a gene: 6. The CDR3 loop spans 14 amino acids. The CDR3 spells CASSLIQGAYEQYF. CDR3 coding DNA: TGTGCCAGCAGCCTAATACAGGGGGCTTACGAGCAGTACTTC.

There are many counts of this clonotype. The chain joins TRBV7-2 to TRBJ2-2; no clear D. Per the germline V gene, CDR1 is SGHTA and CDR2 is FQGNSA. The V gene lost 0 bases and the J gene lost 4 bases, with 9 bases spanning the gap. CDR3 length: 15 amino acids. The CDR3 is CASSLAPAPTGELFF. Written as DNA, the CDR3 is TGTGCCAGCAGCTTAGCGCCTGCTCCCACCGGGGAGCTGTTTTTT.

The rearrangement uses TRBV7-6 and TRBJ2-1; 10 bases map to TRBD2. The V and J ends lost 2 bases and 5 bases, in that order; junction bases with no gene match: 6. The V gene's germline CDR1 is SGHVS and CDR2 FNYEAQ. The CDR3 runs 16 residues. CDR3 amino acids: CASSLSSGSSHNEQFF. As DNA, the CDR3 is TGTGCCAGCAGCTTATCTAGCGGGAGTTCCCACAATGAGCAGTTCTTC.

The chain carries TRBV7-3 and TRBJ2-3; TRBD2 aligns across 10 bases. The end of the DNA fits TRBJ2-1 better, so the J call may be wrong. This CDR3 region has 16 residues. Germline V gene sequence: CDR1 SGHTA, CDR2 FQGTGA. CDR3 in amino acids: CASSYSSGGLGGEQFF. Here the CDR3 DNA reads TGTGCCAGCAGCTACTCTAGCGGGGGACTAGGGGGAGAGCAGTTCTTC.

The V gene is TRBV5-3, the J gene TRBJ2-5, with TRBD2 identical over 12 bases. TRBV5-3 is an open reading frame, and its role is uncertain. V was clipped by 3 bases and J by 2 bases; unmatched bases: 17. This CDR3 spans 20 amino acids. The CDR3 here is CARSSSGKGWTSGEQETQYF. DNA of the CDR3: TGTGCCAGAAGCTCCTCGGGAAAGGGATGGACTAGCGGGGAACAAGAGACCCAGTACTTC.

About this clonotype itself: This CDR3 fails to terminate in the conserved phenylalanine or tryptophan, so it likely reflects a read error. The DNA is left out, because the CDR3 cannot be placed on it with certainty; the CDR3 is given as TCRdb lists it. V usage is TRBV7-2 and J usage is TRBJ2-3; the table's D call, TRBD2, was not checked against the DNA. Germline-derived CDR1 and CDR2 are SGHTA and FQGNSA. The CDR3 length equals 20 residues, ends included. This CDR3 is CASSSGGREGSPTTSSTLGT.

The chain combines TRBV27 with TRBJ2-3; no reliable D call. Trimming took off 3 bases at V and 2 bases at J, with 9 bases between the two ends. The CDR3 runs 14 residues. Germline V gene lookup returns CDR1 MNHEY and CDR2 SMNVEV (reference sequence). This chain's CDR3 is CASSLGRNTDTQYF. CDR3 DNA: TGTGCCAGCAGTTTGGGCAGAAACACAGATACGCAGTATTTT.

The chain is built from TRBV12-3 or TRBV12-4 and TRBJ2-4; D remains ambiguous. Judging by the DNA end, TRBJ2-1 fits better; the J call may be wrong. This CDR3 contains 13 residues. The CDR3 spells CASSLAPGFVQFF. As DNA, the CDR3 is TGTGCCAGCAGTTTAGCGCCCGGGTTTGTGCAGTTCTTC.

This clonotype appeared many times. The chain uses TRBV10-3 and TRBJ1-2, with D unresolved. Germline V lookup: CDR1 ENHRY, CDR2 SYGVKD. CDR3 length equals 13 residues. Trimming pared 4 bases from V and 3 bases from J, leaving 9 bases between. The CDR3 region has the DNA TGTGCCATCAGTGCCGAGCGGCACTATGGCTACACCTTC. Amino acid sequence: CAISAERHYGYTF.

CDR3: CASSARTSDSSYEQYF. In DNA, the CDR3 is TGTGCCAGCAGTGCCCGGACTAGCGACTCCTCCTACGAGCAGTACTTC. The chain joins TRBV12-3 or TRBV12-4 to TRBJ2-7, with 9 bases lining up with TRBD2. This CDR3 has 16 residues. Unmatched junction bases numbered 8, after V lost 5 bases and J lost 0 bases.

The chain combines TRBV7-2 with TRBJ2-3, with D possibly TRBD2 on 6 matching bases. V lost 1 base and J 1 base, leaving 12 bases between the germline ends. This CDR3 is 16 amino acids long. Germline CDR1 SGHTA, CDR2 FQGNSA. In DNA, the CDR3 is TGTGCCAGCAGCTTAGTGGCGGGGTATGGCACAGATACGCAGTATTTT. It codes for CASSLVAGYGTDTQYF.

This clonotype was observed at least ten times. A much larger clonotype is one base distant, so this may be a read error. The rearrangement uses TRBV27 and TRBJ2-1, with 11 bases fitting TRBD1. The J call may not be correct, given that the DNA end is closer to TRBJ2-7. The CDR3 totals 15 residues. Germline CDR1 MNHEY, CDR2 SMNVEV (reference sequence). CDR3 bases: TGTGCCAGCAGTAGAGGGACAGGGGGGTACAATGAGCAGTACTTC. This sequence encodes CASSRGTGGYNEQYF.

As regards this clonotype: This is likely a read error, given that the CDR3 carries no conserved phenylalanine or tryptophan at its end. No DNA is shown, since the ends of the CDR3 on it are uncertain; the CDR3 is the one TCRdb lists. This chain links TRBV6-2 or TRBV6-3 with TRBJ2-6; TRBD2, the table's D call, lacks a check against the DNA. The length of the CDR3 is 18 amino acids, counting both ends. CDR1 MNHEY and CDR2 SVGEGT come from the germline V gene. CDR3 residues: CASSDASGGRPYEQYFSA.

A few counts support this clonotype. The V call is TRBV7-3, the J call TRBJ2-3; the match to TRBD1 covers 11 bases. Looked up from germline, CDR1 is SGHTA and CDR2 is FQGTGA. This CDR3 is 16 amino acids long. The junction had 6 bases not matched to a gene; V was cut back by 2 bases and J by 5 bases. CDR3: CASSLGRTGGGDTQYF. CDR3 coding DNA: TGTGCCAGCAGCTTAGGAAGGACAGGGGGCGGAGATACGCAGTATTTT.

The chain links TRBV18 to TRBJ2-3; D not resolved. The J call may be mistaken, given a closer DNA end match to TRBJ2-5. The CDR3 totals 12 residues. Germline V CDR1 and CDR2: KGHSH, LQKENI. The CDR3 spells CASSPGVETQYF. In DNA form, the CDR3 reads TGTGCCAGCTCACCCGGTGTGGAGACCCAGTACTTC.

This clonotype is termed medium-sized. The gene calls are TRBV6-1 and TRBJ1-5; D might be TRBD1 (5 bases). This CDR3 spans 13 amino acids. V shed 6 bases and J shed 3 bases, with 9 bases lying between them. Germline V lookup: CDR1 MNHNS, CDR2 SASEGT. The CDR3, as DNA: TGTGCCAGCAGAACAGGAAACAATCAGCCCCAGCATTTT. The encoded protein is CASRTGNNQPQHF.

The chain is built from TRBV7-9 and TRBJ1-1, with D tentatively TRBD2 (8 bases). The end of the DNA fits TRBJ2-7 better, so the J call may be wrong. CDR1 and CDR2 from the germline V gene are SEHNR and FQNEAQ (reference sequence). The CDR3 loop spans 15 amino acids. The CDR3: CASTLSGDSTDTQYF. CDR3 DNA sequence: TGTGCCAGCACCCTTAGCGGGGACAGCACAGATACGCAGTACTTC.